This T cell receptor beta chain emerged from a study of T-cell memory formation after mild COVID-19 (dated by TCRdb to the early 2020s). In terms of the full investigation: TCR sequence clusters from the two donors were largely donor specific. In two donors, T-cell clones that expanded and contracted after mild COVID-19 were followed by sequencing TCRalpha and TCRbeta repertoires longitudinally. The cohort comprised two young, previously healthy adult volunteers, one female and one male.

The instrument was an Illumina NovaSeq 6000. TCRalpha and TCRbeta cDNA libraries were constructed by 5'RACE with constant-segment primers, with sample barcodes and unique molecular identifiers being introduced. RNA was extracted from every sample with Trizol reagent. Libraries were amplified in two PCR steps, with a second sample barcode and Illumina TruSeq adapters added in the second step. Libraries were sequenced on an Illumina NovaSeq with 2 x 150 bp paired-end reads. The published analysis was carried out like this. Demultiplexing of reads and collapsing into UMI-guided consensus sequences were performed with migec v1.2.7. Using mixcr v2.1.11, UMI consensuses were aligned to TRA and TRB V and J templates and then assembled into clonotypes. Expanded or contracted clonotypes were those called significant by both edgeR and NoisET, with noise models trained on biological replicates. edgeR calls used a false discovery rate-adjusted p below 0.01 and a log2 fold-change threshold of 1. As an exploratory analysis of dynamics, PCA with hierarchical clustering was applied to max-normalized trajectories of the 1000 most abundant clonotypes. Each responding clone was given a CD4 or CD8 phenotype based on the CD4+ and CD8+ repertoires, which had been sequenced separately. TCRdb redid the processing of the public reads, applying fastp at Q25 and MiXCR, and retained in-frame beta chains. Here each entry gathers all rows of one CDR3 protein and keeps the most common genes and DNA. Here the V and J calls rest on TCRdb's processing, not on the authors' analysis. A total of 110,000 or so distinct CDR3 sequences appear in this sample, 20% to 25% of them only once. The ten top clones hold approximately 40% of the sample.

Ficoll-Paque density gradient centrifugation was the method used to isolate PBMCs. Remarks on this clonotype: What this receptor recognizes is not known. Qualities for individual bases were not recorded, and no much larger clone is one base off.

V sheds 1 base and J sheds 3 bases, leaving 9 bases between their ends. The CDR3 covers 14 residues, taking in both the cysteine and the phenylalanine. This entry keeps only the CDR3 DNA: 42 bases, framed from base 1. Sequences LGHNA (CDR1) and YNFKEQ (CDR2) are obtained from the germline V gene. Overall results and qualifications from the work: The detection of some responding clones in pre-infection memory suggests that pre-existing cross-reactive memory T cells joined the SARS-CoV-2 response. SARS-CoV-2 specificity of the second-wave clones peaking on day 37 was not confirmed. Contracting CD4+ clones turned up mainly in the CM and EM memory subsets, whereas EMRA was where CD8+ clones were enriched. From day 15 to 85, contracting clones showed balanced CD4/CD8 phenotypes, whereas a second wave of clones that expanded from day 15 to 37 leaned towards CD4+. The study included only two mild cases, and larger cohorts that include severe cases with pre-infection samples were judged to be necessary.

Sequencing was performed on PBMCs or a T cell subset sorted from them (not recorded which). The source of this sequence is a young man who had mild COVID-19 (a few samples of this study predate the infection). The sample titles of this study are shuffled in the database, so cell type and time point are left out; the donor was told from shared clones. The chain is made from TRBV4-2 and TRBJ2-5; the D gene cannot be resolved reliably. The encoded CDR3 is CASSQVTDKETQYF. The DNA sequence is given as TGTGCCAGCAGCCAAGTTACAGACAAAGAGACCCAGTACTTC.